The rows below give T cell receptor beta chains drawn from one sample of a study of T cell responses to AZD1222 COVID-19 vaccine. Only in-frame clones appear in the TCRdb table, and some are missing; sequencing was by immunoSEQ multiplex PCR. The table has around 56,000 clones, around 90% seen once. The sample in question was peripheral blood, obtained 28 days after the second AZD1222 dose. Receptors originate from an adult who received the AZD1222 COVID-19 vaccine. Each CDR3 is given with its conserved first and last residue. A D gene is named only where the DNA matches it firmly. Clone size, where shown, is once, few, many, or a class for clones that have expanded.

V gene	J gene	clone size	D gene	CDR3 protein	CDR3 DNA
TRBV5-6	TRBJ2-2	-	-	CASSLSSFRELFF	TGTGCCAGCAGCTTGTCGAGTTTCCGGGAGCTGTTTTTT
TRBV7-9	TRBJ1-1	-	-	CASLPVDGSGSNTEAFF	TGTGCCAGCCTCCCGGTGGACGGGAGTGGGAGCAACACTGAAGCTTTCTTT
TRBV3-1/TRBV3-2	TRBJ2-1	-	TRBD2	CASSQEGASGSGEQFF	TGTGCCAGCAGCCAAGAAGGGGCTAGCGGGAGCGGCGAGCAGTTCTTC
TRBV29-1	TRBJ1-5	-	-	CSVGGNNQPQHF	TGCAGCGTTGGAGGGAACAATCAGCCCCAGCATTTT
TRBV2	TRBJ2-7	once	-	CASSEQDYEQYF	TGTGCCAGCAGTGAACAGGACTACGAGCAGTACTTC
TRBV6-2/TRBV6-3	TRBJ2-1	-	TRBD1	CASSRDRGSFNEQFF	TGTGCCAGCAGCCGTGACAGGGGTTCCTTCAATGAGCAGTTCTTC
TRBV5-1	TRBJ1-2	-	-	CASSLQGDYGYTF	TGCGCCAGCAGCTTGCAGGGAGACTATGGCTACACCTTC
TRBV6-1	TRBJ1-6	once	TRBD1	CASSERYTGVSVSPLHF	TGTGCCAGCAGTGAAAGGTATACAGGGGTCAGCGTCTCACCCCTCCACTTT
TRBV19	TRBJ1-5	-	-	CASSMGLTYSNQPQHF	TGTGCCAGTAGTATGGGCCTAACCTATAGCAATCAGCCCCAGCATTTT
TRBV11-3	TRBJ2-1	-	-	CASSLEAGVYRHYNEQFF	TGTGCCAGCAGCTTAGAAGCAGGGGTCTACCGACATTACAATGAGCAGTTCTTC
TRBV2	TRBJ1-1	-	TRBD1	CASSVQGARTEAFF	TGTGCCAGCAGCGTACAGGGGGCGCGCACTGAAGCTTTCTTT
TRBV11-3	TRBJ2-6	once	-	CASSPGLRANVLTF	TGTGCCAGCAGCCCAGGGTTGAGGGCCAACGTCCTGACTTTC
TRBV19	TRBJ1-5	once	-	CASSVRGTGQPQHF	TGTGCCAGTAGTGTGCGGGGGACGGGTCAGCCCCAGCATTTT
TRBV25-1	TRBJ1-4	-	-	CASSEGGPNEKLFF	TGTGCCAGCAGTGAAGGCGGGCCTAATGAAAAACTGTTTTTT
TRBV7-2	TRBJ2-1	-	TRBD2	CASSPSGGSYNEQFF	TGTGCCAGCAGCCCAAGCGGGGGCTCCTACAATGAGCAGTTCTTC
TRBV6-1	TRBJ2-7	-	TRBD2	CASGGGRGPYEQYF	TGTGCCAGCGGGGGCGGGAGGGGACCCTACGAGCAGTACTTC
TRBV11-2	TRBJ2-5	-	TRBD1	CASSLGDRGGAQETQYF	TGTGCCAGCAGCTTAGGTGACAGGGGGGGCGCACAAGAGACCCAGTACTTC
TRBV6-5	TRBJ1-1	-	-	CASSSPVGQNTEAFF	TGTGCCAGCAGTTCCCCGGTCGGGCAGAACACTGAAGCTTTCTTT
TRBV20-1	TRBJ2-7	once	TRBD2	CSASRSLAGNPYEQYF	TGCAGTGCTAGTCGCAGTCTAGCGGGTAACCCCTACGAGCAGTACTTC
TRBV9	TRBJ2-1	-	-	CASNDYSALLNEQFF	TGTGCCAGCAACGATTATTCAGCGTTACTCAATGAGCAGTTCTTC
TRBV3-1/TRBV3-2	TRBJ1-5	-	TRBD1	CASSQGRGGYQPQHF	TGTGCCAGCAGCCAAGGAAGAGGGGGCTATCAGCCCCAGCATTTT
TRBV9	TRBJ1-2	-	-	CASSPELQNYGYTF	TGTGCCAGCAGCCCCGAACTGCAAAACTATGGCTACACCTTC
TRBV6-5	TRBJ1-1	-	-	CASSPTEMNTEAFF	TGTGCCAGCAGCCCGACAGAGATGAACACTGAAGCTTTCTTT
TRBV5-5	TRBJ1-2	-	-	CASSLAQGQGGYTF	TGTGCCAGCAGCTTGGCACAGGGCCAGGGTGGCTACACCTTC
TRBV27	TRBJ1-2	-	-	CASSLRRGSLYGYTF	TGTGCCAGCAGTTTACGCCGGGGGAGTCTCTATGGCTACACCTTC
TRBV2	TRBJ2-7	-	-	CASSLEPMYEQYF	TGTGCCAGCAGTCTGGAACCCATGTACGAGCAGTACTTC
TRBV5-4	TRBJ2-5	-	TRBD2	CASSPGIAGGQETQYF	TGTGCCAGCAGCCCCGGAATAGCGGGAGGGCAAGAGACCCAGTACTTC
TRBV5-6	TRBJ2-1	-	-	CASSLSVATPPGNEQFF	TGTGCCAGCAGCTTGTCCGTGGCCACCCCGCCGGGTAATGAGCAGTTCTTC
TRBV7-2	TRBJ2-7	-	-	CASSGYGYEQYF	TGTGCCAGCAGCGGTTACGGCTACGAGCAGTACTTC
TRBV15	TRBJ1-3	few	-	CATSTRSDPGNTIYF	TGTGCCACCAGCACCCGATCGGATCCTGGAAACACCATATATTTT
TRBV24-1	TRBJ2-5	-	TRBD1	CATSDPSPGKGATLETQYF	TGTGCCACCAGTGATCCCAGTCCGGGGAAGGGGGCTACATTGGAGACCCAGTACTTC
TRBV11-1	TRBJ2-7	few	-	CASSPQSHEQYF	TGTGCCAGCAGCCCGCAGTCGCACGAGCAGTACTTC
TRBV9	TRBJ2-7	-	-	CASSVGGNLREQYF	TGTGCCAGCAGCGTGGGGGGTAACCTACGAGAGCAGTACTTC
TRBV19	TRBJ2-4	-	TRBD1	CASSNVRGQGRLVGSNIQYF	TGTGCCAGTAGTAATGTTAGGGGACAGGGTCGGTTGGTTGGAAGTAACATTCAGTACTTC
TRBV14	TRBJ2-1	-	TRBD2	CASSRGLAGGNEQFF	TGTGCCAGCAGCCGTGGACTAGCGGGAGGGAATGAGCAGTTCTTC
TRBV3-1/TRBV3-2	TRBJ2-1	-	-	CASSQTTVTYNEQFF	TGTGCCAGCAGCCAAACAACGGTAACCTACAATGAGCAGTTCTTC
TRBV7-2	TRBJ1-3	-	TRBD1	CASSFTGGPGNTIYF	TGTGCCAGCAGCTTCACAGGGGGCCCTGGAAACACCATATATTTT
TRBV14	TRBJ2-7	-	TRBD2	CASSQTLVVAGGNEQYF	TGTGCCAGCAGCCAGACCCTCGTGGTAGCGGGAGGTAACGAGCAGTACTTC
TRBV19	TRBJ1-1	once	-	CASSSGPNTEAFF	TGTGCCAGTAGTAGCGGGCCGAACACTGAAGCTTTCTTT
TRBV2	TRBJ1-5	-	-	CASSDLGRSVNNQPQHF	TGTGCCAGCAGTGATCTCGGCAGAAGTGTTAACAATCAGCCCCAGCATTTT
TRBV7-8	TRBJ2-1	-	-	CASSLRGGPDEQFF	TGTGCCAGCAGCCTCCGCGGAGGGCCGGACGAGCAGTTCTTC
TRBV19	TRBJ1-4	-	TRBD1	CASSNGQAKTNEKLFF	TGTGCCAGTAGCAATGGACAGGCAAAAACTAATGAAAAACTGTTTTTT
TRBV4-2	TRBJ1-4	-	TRBD1	CATGGQRNEKLFF	TGTGCCACCGGGGGACAGCGTAATGAAAAACTGTTTTTT
TRBV11-2	TRBJ2-1	-	-	CASSLQPKFFPLEQFF	TGTGCCAGCAGCTTACAACCCAAATTCTTTCCATTAGAGCAGTTCTTC
TRBV7-9	TRBJ1-1	-	-	CASSLGPGSGAFF	TGTGCCAGCAGCTTAGGTCCAGGGTCTGGAGCTTTCTTT
TRBV7-9	TRBJ2-2	few	-	CASRTLVRDGELFF	TGTGCCAGCCGCACACTGGTCAGGGACGGGGAGCTGTTTTTT
TRBV24-1	TRBJ2-2	-	TRBD1	CATSGTVNTGELFF	TGTGCCACCTCCGGGACAGTGAACACCGGGGAGCTGTTTTTT
TRBV2	TRBJ1-1	-	-	CASSERRGNTEAFF	TGTGCCAGCAGTGAAAGGAGAGGGAACACTGAAGCTTTCTTT
TRBV5-5	TRBJ1-1	-	-	CASSLTSHEAFF	TGTGCCAGCAGCTTGACATCCCACGAAGCTTTCTTT
TRBV6-2/TRBV6-3	TRBJ1-1	-	-	CASSYSRINTEAFF	TGTGCCAGCAGTTACTCGAGAATCAACACTGAAGCTTTCTTT
TRBV6-5	TRBJ2-3	-	-	CATSGTRTDTQYF	TGTGCCACCTCAGGGACAAGGACAGATACGCAGTATTTT